This T cell receptor beta chain was retrieved from a study of human CD4 T cells and Enterobacteriaceae (dated by TCRdb to the early 2020s). Results the study describes overall, beyond this receptor: The only basis for inferring the reactivity of ex vivo clonotypes was matching nucleotide sequences to CFSE-low cultures from the same donors. Compared with specific clonotypes, broadly cross-reactive clonotypes seemed more expanded ex vivo, with about 55% of the 19 and about 60% of the roughly 34 falling in the top 5%.

Memory CD4+ T cells, defined as all CD4+ cells except CD45RA+CCR7+CD95- naive cells, were FACS-sorted on a FACSAria III to over 95% purity. Blood from healthy donors came from blood donation centers in Switzerland. Total CD4+ T cells and monocytes were enriched by positive selection with CD4 and CD14 magnetic microbeads. CD8+, CD14+, CD16+, CD56+, CD19+ and CD25-bright cells were excluded before sorting. To assess in vivo expansion of bacteria-reactive clonotypes, total memory CD4+ T cells from a couple of blood donors were sequenced directly ex vivo. Peripheral blood mononuclear cells were isolated from donor blood using Ficoll-Paque Plus. Comments on this clone: Its antigen specificity is not known. Qualities for individual bases were not recorded, and no much larger clone is one base off.

From a lookup of the germline V gene, CDR1 and CDR2 are SGHTA and FQGNSA. Ends trimmed: V by 5 bases, J by 3 bases; bases unmatched to a gene: 17. Spanning cysteine to phenylalanine, the CDR3 consists of 18 amino acids. The sequence is cut down to CDR3 DNA, 54 bases in frame from base 1. The ex vivo total memory CD4+ samples were sequenced at deep level, which gave a detection sensitivity of one cell in 200,000. The QIAamp DNA Micro Kit was used to extract genomic DNA from cell pellets, and spectrophotometry was used to check the quantity and purity of the genomic DNA. TCR Vbeta CDR3 regions were amplified with the immunoSEQ multiplex PCR assay. The Illumina HiSeq platform was used to sequence the amplicons. The retrieved sequences were 87 nucleotides in length and included the CDR3 region. In the paper's pipeline: A clonotype was defined as a unique productive TCR Vbeta nucleotide sequence, quantified by productive template frequency from ImmunoSEQ Analyzer V3.0. Expanded clonotypes were defined by a threshold at the top 5th percentile of each frequency-ranked repertoire. The R package fossil was used to compute repertoire overlap as Chao-Jaccard, and the R package MASS was used to visualize the overlap by nonmetric multidimensional scaling. TCRdb limited this immuneACCESS table to in-frame rearrangements with V and J called. A share of clones is missing; checked studies link under half to unresolved V genes, and the rest is unexplained. The V and J calls and clone size come from that table; D and trimming were worked out from the DNA. The sample table holds some 30,000 clones, of which about 80% were seen once. Around 1.7% of the sample is held by the ten biggest clonotypes.

The sequencing input was memory CD4+ T cells from blood. This specimen's cell subset or site label, per the study, means: total memory CD4 T cells sorted directly ex vivo, unstimulated. The V gene is TRBV7-2 and the J gene is TRBJ1-1; 8 junctional bases match TRBD1. The TCR sequence derives from a human donor in good health. The nucleotide sequence is TGTGCCAGCAGCCCGTGGGGGCAGGGGGCGCGTCGGGACACTGAAGCTTTCTTT. Translation gives CASSPWGQGARRDTEAFF.